A selection of T cell receptor beta chains follows, all from one sample in a study of cytomegalovirus exposure and HLA in healthy donors. Measured with immunoSEQ multiplex PCR; TCRdb has only the in-frame clones, and not every one. The sample has around 83,000 clones; around 80% are singletons. Sequencing input: PBMCs. The receptor source for this set is a male donor in good health and CMV-seropositive. Both conserved end residues are part of each CDR3. A D gene is named only where the DNA matches it firmly. Clone sizes are given selectively: once, few, many, or a class where the clone is expanded.

d_call j_call v_call clone_size cdr3_aa cdr3_nt
- TRBJ1-2 TRBV4-2 - CASSPLEGNYGYTF TGTGCCAGCAGCCCCCTGGAGGGTAACTATGGCTACACCTTC
- TRBJ2-3 TRBV29-1 once CSVPLQEHFSTDTQYF TGCAGCGTTCCCCTTCAGGAACACTTCAGCACAGATACGCAGTATTTT
TRBD1 TRBJ2-3 TRBV6-5 - CASTPAGQGQDTQYF TGTGCCAGCACCCCGGCGGGACAGGGCCAAGATACGCAGTATTTT
- TRBJ1-3 TRBV6-1 few CASSEWHTIYF TGTGCCAGCAGTGAATGGCACACCATATATTTT
TRBD2 TRBJ2-2 TRBV28 - CASSTGLAGAVGTGELFF TGTGCCAGCAGCACCGGACTAGCGGGAGCGGTGGGCACCGGGGAGCTGTTTTTT
- TRBJ1-3 TRBV7-6 - CASSSSGDSGNTIYF TGTGCCAGCAGCTCGTCAGGGGACTCTGGAAACACCATATATTTT
- TRBJ2-3 TRBV18 few CASSPISTGSTDTQYF TGTGCCAGCTCACCTATCTCGACAGGAAGCACAGATACGCAGTATTTT
TRBD2 TRBJ2-7 TRBV18 - CASSPESGRASEQYF TGTGCCAGCTCACCGGAAAGCGGGAGGGCCTCCGAGCAGTACTTC
- TRBJ2-3 TRBV5-6 - CASSLNGGGASTDTQYF TGTGCCAGCAGCCTAAATGGTGGGGGGGCCAGCACAGATACGCAGTATTTT
- TRBJ2-7 TRBV5-4 few CASSPGGEWEQYF TGTGCCAGCAGTCCGGGCGGGGAATGGGAGCAGTACTTC
- TRBJ2-5 TRBV30 - CAWSVESGQWETQYF TGTGCCTGGAGTGTGGAATCCGGACAATGGGAGACCCAGTACTTC
TRBD1 TRBJ1-5 TRBV6-5 - CSTGQGHNQPQHF TGTAGTACTGGACAGGGACACAATCAGCCCCAGCATTTT
- TRBJ2-1 TRBV28 - CASSPGQLSYNEQFF TGTGCCAGCAGTCCCGGACAGTTATCCTACAATGAGCAGTTCTTC
TRBD1 TRBJ2-7 TRBV5-1 - CASTDRAGEQYF TGCGCCAGCACCGACAGGGCTGGCGAGCAGTACTTC
- TRBJ2-1 TRBV21-1 - CASSSKGNGGVWSEQFF TGTGCCAGCAGCAGTAAAGGAAACGGGGGGGTGTGGAGTGAGCAGTTCTTC
- TRBJ1-5 TRBV15 - CATSRVYRVGHSNQPQHF TGTGCCACCAGCAGAGTGTACAGGGTAGGACATAGCAATCAGCCCCAGCATTTT
TRBD2 TRBJ2-1 TRBV7-9 - CASSVSGGDAYNEQFF TGTGCCAGCAGCGTAAGCGGGGGAGACGCCTACAATGAGCAGTTCTTC
TRBD2 TRBJ2-7 TRBV7-8 - CASSLGGGRASEQYF TGTGCCAGCAGCTTAGGCGGCGGGAGGGCCTCCGAGCAGTACTTC
TRBD1 TRBJ1-5 TRBV29-1 - CSVHPGTGNQPQHF TGCAGCGTGCATCCCGGGACAGGGAATCAGCCCCAGCATTTT
TRBD1 TRBJ2-7 TRBV18 once CASSSGQGSISYEQYF TGTGCCAGCTCGTCGGGACAGGGCTCAATTTCCTACGAGCAGTACTTC
TRBD2 TRBJ2-5 TRBV30 - CAWSLAGNQETQYF TGTGCCTGGAGTCTAGCGGGAAATCAAGAGACCCAGTACTTC
- TRBJ1-1 TRBV2 once CASGEGRGTEAFF TGTGCCAGCGGGGAGGGGAGGGGAACTGAAGCTTTCTTT
TRBD2 TRBJ2-1 TRBV7-9 - CASSLPTAGLNNEQFF TGTGCCAGCAGCTTACCTACAGCGGGGTTAAACAATGAGCAGTTCTTC
TRBD1 TRBJ1-6 TRBV19 - CASSMDRVAPLHF TGTGCCAGTAGTATGGACAGGGTTGCACCCCTCCACTTT
TRBD1 TRBJ1-5 TRBV2 - CASSEPGTVYQPQHF TGTGCCAGCAGTGAACCCGGGACAGTTTATCAGCCCCAGCATTTT
TRBD1 TRBJ1-3 TRBV4-1 - CASSQALRDRGILSGNTIYF TGCGCCAGCAGCCAAGCACTCCGAGACAGGGGGATTTTATCTGGAAACACCATATATTTT
- TRBJ2-2 TRBV29-1 - CSVVQGTGELFF TGCAGCGTCGTGCAGGGCACCGGGGAGCTGTTTTTT
- TRBJ2-7 TRBV5-4 - CASSLAAAGHVYEQYF TGTGCCAGCAGCTTGGCCGCGGCGGGTCATGTCTACGAGCAGTACTTC
TRBD1 TRBJ1-1 TRBV6-4 - CASSALRDRVDTEAFF TGTGCCAGCAGTGCCCTAAGAGACAGGGTTGACACTGAAGCTTTCTTT
TRBD1 TRBJ1-5 TRBV7-8 once CASSLVSGQTSGTDSNQPQHF TGTGCCAGCAGCTTAGTTTCGGGGCAAACCTCCGGGACAGATAGCAATCAGCCCCAGCATTTT
- TRBJ1-3 TRBV19 - CASSISRAGGNTIYF TGTGCCAGTAGTATATCCCGGGCAGGGGGAAACACCATATATTTT
- TRBJ1-1 TRBV27 - CASSLSQSGTEAFF TGTGCCAGCAGTTTATCGCAAAGCGGCACTGAAGCTTTCTTT